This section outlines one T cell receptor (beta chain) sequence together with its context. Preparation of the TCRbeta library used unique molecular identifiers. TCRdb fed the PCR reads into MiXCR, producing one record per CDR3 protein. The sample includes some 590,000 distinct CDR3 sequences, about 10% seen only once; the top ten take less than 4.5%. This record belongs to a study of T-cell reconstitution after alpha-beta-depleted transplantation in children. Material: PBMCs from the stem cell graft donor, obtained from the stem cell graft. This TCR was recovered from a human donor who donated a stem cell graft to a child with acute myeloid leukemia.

The CDR3: CASRVGLAGHSYEQYF. CDR3 nucleotide sequence: TGTGCCAGCAGGGTCGGACTAGCGGGTCACAGCTACGAGCAGTACTTC. J is TRBJ2-7 and V is TRBV6-1; 11 bases are shared with TRBD2. The V segment lost 6 bases and the J segment 3 bases; nucleotides outside the gene matches: 10. The CDR3 has 16 amino acids. Germline V lookup: CDR1 MNHNS, CDR2 SASEGT.